The present T cell receptor (beta chain) was sequenced within a study of metastatic and nonmetastatic thyroid tumors. Overall study: Repertoire data that came from the blood and tumor or nodule tissue of malignant and benign thyroid patients were compared. Study-level findings and limits: According to reports, the diversity of TCR beta was significantly higher in malignant thyroid tumors than in benign nodules, and this held in both blood and tumor samples.

No patient had received any treatment before thyroid surgery. MiXCR was used by TCRdb to re-call the PCR reads. The repertoire holds over 11,000 clones, with less than 25% as singletons. CDR1 and CDR2 from the germline V gene are SGHVS and FNYEAQ. The CDR3 contains 11 residues. With 5 bases removed from V and 3 bases from J, the gap between germline ends came to 4 bases. This clone is medium-sized (0.01 to 0.1%) in the sample. The antigen is not known. Sequencing was carried out using blood. This sequence was found in a female donor with papillary thyroid cancer or a benign thyroid nodule (not recorded which). Some clones in this sample may be carry-over from other donors' samples. The chain uses TRBV7-6 and TRBJ2-5, with D hard to call. The CDR3 nucleotides read TGTGCCAGCAGCACAGAAGAGACCCAGTACTTC. Its translation is CASSTEETQYF.